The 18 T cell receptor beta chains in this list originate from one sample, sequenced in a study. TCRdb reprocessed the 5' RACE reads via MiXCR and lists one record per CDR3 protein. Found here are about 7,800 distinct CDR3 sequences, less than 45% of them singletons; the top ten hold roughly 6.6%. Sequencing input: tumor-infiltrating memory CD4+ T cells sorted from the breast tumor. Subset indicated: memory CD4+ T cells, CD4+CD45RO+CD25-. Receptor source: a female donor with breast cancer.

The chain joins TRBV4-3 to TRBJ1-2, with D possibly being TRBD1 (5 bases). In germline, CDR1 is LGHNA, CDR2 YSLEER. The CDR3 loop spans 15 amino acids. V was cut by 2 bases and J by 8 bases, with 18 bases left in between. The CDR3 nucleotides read TGCGCCAGCAGCCAATCACGACAGAGCGGCTACGGCTACACCTTC. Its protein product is CASSQSRQSGYGYTF.

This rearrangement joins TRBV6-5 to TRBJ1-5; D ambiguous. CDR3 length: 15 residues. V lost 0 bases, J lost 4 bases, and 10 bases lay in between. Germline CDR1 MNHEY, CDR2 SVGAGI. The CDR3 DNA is TGTGCCAGCAGTTACTCGTCGGGTCAAAATCAGCCCCAGCATTTT. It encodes CASSYSSGQNQPQHF.

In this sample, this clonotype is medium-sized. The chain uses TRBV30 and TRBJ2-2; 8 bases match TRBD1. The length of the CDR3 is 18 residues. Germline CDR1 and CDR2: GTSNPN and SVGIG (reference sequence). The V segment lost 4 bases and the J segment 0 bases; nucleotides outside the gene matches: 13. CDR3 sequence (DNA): TGTGCCTGGAAGGGGACGAGAAGGACAGGGACGAACACCGGGGAGCTGTTTTTT. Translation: CAWKGTRRTGTNTGELFF.

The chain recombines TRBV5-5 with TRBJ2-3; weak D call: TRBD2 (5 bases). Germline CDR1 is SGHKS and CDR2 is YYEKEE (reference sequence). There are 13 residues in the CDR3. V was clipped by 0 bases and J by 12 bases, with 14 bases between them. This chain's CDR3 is CASSLVTSDPQYF. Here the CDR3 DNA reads TGTGCCAGCAGCTTGGTAACTAGTGATCCTCAGTATTTT.

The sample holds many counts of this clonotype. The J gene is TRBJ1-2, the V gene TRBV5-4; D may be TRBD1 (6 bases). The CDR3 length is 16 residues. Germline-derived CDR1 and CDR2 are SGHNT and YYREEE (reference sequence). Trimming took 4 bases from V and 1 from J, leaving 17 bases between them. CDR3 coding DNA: TGTGCCAGCAGCCCGAAACAGGGAGCTCTTAACTATGGCTACACCTTC. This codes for CASSPKQGALNYGYTF.

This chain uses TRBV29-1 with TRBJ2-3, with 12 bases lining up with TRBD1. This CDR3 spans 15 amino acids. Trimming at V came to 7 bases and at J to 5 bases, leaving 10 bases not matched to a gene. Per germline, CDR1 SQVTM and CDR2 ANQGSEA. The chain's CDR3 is CSAGGQGAEQDTQYF. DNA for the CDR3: TGCAGCGCCGGGGGACAGGGGGCGGAACAAGATACGCAGTATTTT.

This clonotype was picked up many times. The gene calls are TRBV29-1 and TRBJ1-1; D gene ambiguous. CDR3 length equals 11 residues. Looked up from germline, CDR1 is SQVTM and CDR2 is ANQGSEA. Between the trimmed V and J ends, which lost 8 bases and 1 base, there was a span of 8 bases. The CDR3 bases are TGCAGCTCCAGAGCGAACACTGAAGCTTTCTTT. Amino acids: CSSRANTEAFF.

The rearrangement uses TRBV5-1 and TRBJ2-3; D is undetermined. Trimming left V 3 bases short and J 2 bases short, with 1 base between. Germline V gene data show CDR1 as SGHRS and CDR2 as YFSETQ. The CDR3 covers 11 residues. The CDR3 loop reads CASSYTDTQYF. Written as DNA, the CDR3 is TGCGCCAGCAGCTACACAGATACGCAGTATTTT.

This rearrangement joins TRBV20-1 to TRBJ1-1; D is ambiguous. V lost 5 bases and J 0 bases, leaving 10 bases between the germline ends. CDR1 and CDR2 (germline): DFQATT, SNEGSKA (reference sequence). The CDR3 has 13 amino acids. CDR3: CSAPLGMNTEAFF. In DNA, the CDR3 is TGCAGTGCTCCCTTAGGGATGAACACTGAAGCTTTCTTT.

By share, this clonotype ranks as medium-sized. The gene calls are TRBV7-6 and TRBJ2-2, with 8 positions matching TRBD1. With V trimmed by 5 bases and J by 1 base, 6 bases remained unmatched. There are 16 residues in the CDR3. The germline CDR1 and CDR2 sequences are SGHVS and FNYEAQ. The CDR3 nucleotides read TGTGCCAGCAGCCAGGACAGGGCGGGGAACACCGGGGAGCTGTTTTTT. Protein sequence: CASSQDRAGNTGELFF.

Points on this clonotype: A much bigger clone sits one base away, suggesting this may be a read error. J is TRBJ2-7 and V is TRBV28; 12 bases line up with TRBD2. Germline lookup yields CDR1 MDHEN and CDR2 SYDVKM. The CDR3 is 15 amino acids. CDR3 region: CAGSLLTSGSYEQYF. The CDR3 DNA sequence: TGTGCCGGCAGTTTATTGACTAGCGGGAGCTACGAGCAGTACTTC.

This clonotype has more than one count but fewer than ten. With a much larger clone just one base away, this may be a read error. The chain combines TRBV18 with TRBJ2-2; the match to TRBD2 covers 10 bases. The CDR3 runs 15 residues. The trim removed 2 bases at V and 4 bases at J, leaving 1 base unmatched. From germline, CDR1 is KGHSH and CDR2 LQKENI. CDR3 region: CASSPASGSTGELFF. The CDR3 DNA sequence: TGTGCCAGCTCACCAGCTAGCGGGAGCACCGGGGAGCTGTTTTTT.

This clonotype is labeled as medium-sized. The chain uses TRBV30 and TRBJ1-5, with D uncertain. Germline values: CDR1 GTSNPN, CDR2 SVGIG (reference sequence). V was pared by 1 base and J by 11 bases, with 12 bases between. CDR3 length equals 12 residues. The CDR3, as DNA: TGTGCCTGGAGTGCCGGTACTGTGACCCAGCATTTT. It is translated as CAWSAGTVTQHF.

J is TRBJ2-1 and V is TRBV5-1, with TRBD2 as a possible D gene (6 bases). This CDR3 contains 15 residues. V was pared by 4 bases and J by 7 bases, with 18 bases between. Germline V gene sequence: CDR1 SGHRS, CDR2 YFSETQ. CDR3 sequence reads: CASSPGTSRLNEQFF. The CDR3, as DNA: TGCGCCAGCAGCCCCGGGACTTCCCGTCTAAATGAGCAGTTCTTC.

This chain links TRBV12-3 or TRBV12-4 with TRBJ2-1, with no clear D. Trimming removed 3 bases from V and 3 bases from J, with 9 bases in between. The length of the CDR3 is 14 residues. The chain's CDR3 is CASSFSGIYNEQFF. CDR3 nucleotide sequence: TGTGCCAGCAGTTTTTCCGGAATCTACAATGAGCAGTTCTTC.

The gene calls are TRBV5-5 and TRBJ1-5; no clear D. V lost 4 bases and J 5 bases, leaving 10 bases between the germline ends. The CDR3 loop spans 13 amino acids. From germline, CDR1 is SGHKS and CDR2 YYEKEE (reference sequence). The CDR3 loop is CASSPERYQPQHF. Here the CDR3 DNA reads TGTGCCAGCAGCCCCGAAAGGTATCAGCCCCAGCATTTT.

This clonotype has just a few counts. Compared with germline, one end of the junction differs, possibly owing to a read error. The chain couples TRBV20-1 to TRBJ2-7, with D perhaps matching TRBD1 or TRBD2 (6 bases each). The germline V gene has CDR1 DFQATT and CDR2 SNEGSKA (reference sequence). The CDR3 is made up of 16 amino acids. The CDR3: CSARGADAGEVYEQYF. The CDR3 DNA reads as TGCAGTGCGAGAGGAGCGGATGCAGGGGAGGTGTACGAGCAGTACTTC.

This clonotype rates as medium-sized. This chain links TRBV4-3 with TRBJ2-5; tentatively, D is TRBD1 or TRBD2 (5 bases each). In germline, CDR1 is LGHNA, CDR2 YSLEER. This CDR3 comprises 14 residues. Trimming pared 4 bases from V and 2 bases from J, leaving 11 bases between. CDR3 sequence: CASSRRDGQETQYF. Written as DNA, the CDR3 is TGCGCCAGCAGCCGAAGGGACGGACAAGAGACCCAGTACTTC.